This T cell receptor beta chain was found in a study of blood T cell repertoires in COVID-19. Study details: COVID-19 samples collected from the United States, Italy and Spain covered acute and convalescent phases. Sources were T cells, B-cell-depleted T cells, or PBMCs; the material itself was cDNA or gDNA.

CDR3 length: 16 residues. Trimming stripped 6 bases from V and 0 bases from J, with 17 bases between. CDR1 and CDR2 from the germline V gene are LGHDT and YNNKEL (reference sequence). Under the authors' procedure: Estimation of nucleated cell counts relied on the amplification of reference gene primers. The table came from immunoSEQ multiplex PCR; TCRdb's copy has only in-frame clones and leaves some out. The DNA gave D and trimming, while V, J and clone size come from that table. This sample has a few hundred thousand clones; 85% to 90% occur once, and the top ten carry around 4.6%. V is TRBV3-1 (or the pseudogene TRBV3-2) and J is TRBJ1-1, with a tentative D call TRBD1 (5 bases). The sequenced sample was peripheral blood. The receptor's source is a woman between 40 and 55 years old who had recovered from COVID-19. CDR3 sequence: CASRPFGHPVNTEAFF. The CDR3 DNA reads TGTGCCAGCAGACCATTCGGACACCCCGTGAACACTGAAGCTTTCTTT.